This T cell receptor beta chain derives from a study of human thymus T cells. The data were produced by immunoSEQ multiplex PCR, yet TCRdb's version contains in-frame clones alone and is incomplete. The profile shows some 78,000 clones, just over 95% of them singletons. Trimming took off 7 bases at V and 2 bases at J, with 11 bases between the two ends. This CDR3 region has 13 residues. CDR1 is SNHLY and CDR2 is FYNNEI in the germline V gene. This clone was detected once. Its specificity is unknown. Study-level results: An apparent bias in V and J gene usage was seen in thymic and blood repertoires. What related research reported was that thymic repertoires overlapped highly among unrelated individuals.

Thymic material originated from resections removed in the course of corrective heart surgery. Those donating were healthy Finnish infants in corrective surgery for congenital heart defects. This clonotype originated in a boy younger than two with a congenital heart defect but otherwise immunologically healthy. The rearrangement links TRBV2 to TRBJ2-5; TRBD2 might be the D (6 bases). The material sequenced was thymus tissue. The CDR3 protein is CASTPGEQETQYF. Here the CDR3 DNA reads TGTGCCAGCACGCCGGGGGAACAAGAGACCCAGTACTTC. Variable domain in full (rest from reference TRBV2 and TRBJ2-5): EPEVTQTPSHQVTQMGQEVILRCVPISNHLYFYWYRQILGQKVEFLVSFYNNEISEKSEIFDDQFSVERPDGSNFTLKIRSTKLEDSAMYFCASTPGEQETQYFGPGTRLLVL.